The entry that follows covers one T cell receptor beta chain sequence. Its cognate antigen has yet to be identified. Base qualities are not recorded, but no much larger clone differs from it by a single base. Genomic DNA was extracted from sorted cells for sequencing of the TCRbeta CDR3 region. The immunoSEQ Assay was used to sequence the TCRbeta CDR3 regions. Drawn from immuneACCESS, this table holds only the in-frame rearrangements with V and J called that TCRdb kept. Clones are partly lost; checked studies trace under half to an unresolved V gene and leave the rest unexplained. The sample table records about 61,000 clones; about four fifths of these occur just once. The ten largest clones represent approximately 0.56% of the sample. The record originates from a study of OX40 agonist ivuxolimab in advanced cancers. A note on the overall study: The costimulatory receptor OX40 (CD134) was targeted by ivuxolimab, a fully human IgG2 agonistic monoclonal antibody. Intravenous ivuxolimab was administered to patients every 2 weeks at six dose levels: 0.01, 0.1, 0.3, 1.5, 3 and 10 mg/kg. Among the approximately 50 dose-escalation patients, about 19 had hepatocellular carcinoma, roughly 15 melanoma, 9 renal cell carcinoma and 9 head and neck cancer. A male proportion of 82.7% and a mean age of around 60 years, ranging from 23 to 79, were recorded for the dose-escalation cohort. Patients were allowed to have had prior anti-PD-1, anti-PD-L1 or anti-CTLA-4 therapy, and more than 35% of the dose-escalation patients had been treated with checkpoint inhibitors. Partial responses occurred in three dose-escalation patients: two with cutaneous melanoma and one with hepatocellular carcinoma. The point of sequencing TCRbeta in the periphery was to test whether ivuxolimab changed TCR sequence diversity and drove clonal T-cell expansion. The paper describes the monotherapy dose-escalation part (N ≈ 52 patients) of the phase I trial of ivuxolimab.

Summary of the overall study and its limitations: At doses from 0.1 to 3.0 mg/kg, clonal expansion was seen in both CD4+ and CD8+ blood T cells between baseline and week 6. In partial responders in the 0.1-3.0 mg/kg groups, normalized peripheral clonal expansion was found to be among the lowest, especially among CD8+ T cells. Antigen specificity was not determined for the clonally expanded peripheral T cells. Low levels of normalized T-cell clonal expansion were also shown by some nonresponding patients. After ivuxolimab, more expanded clones were found on average in CD8+ T cells than in CD4+ T cells.

The trim is 5 bases for V and 5 bases for J, with a gap of 15 bases between the germline ends. The CDR3 runs 14 amino acids, cysteine and phenylalanine included. Only CDR3 DNA is held: 42 bases, read in frame from base 1. The germline V gene (reference sequence) supplies CDR1 MNHEY and CDR2 SMNVEV. The trial excluded patients who had a history of autoimmune disease or were on systemic immunosuppression. In every dose cohort, peripheral blood was drawn for TCR sequencing at baseline, cycle 4 day 1, and cycle 7 day 1. The samples were taken from a phase I, first-in-human, multicenter, open-label dose-escalation trial of ivuxolimab. Adults with locally advanced or metastatic head and neck squamous cell, hepatocellular, melanoma or renal cell carcinoma were enrolled in the trial. Before TCR sequencing, CD4+ T cells and CD8+ T cells were sorted from peripheral blood as separate populations.

In this chain, TRBV27 is recombined with TRBJ2-5; the D gene is possibly TRBD1 or TRBD2, each agreeing over 5 bases. This receptor was taken from an adult with an advanced solid tumor such as melanoma, head and neck, liver or kidney cancer. Specimen: CD4+ or CD8+ T cells sorted from blood, collected in a trial of the OX40 agonist ivuxolimab. In nucleotide form, the sequence is TGTGCCAGCAGTCCTCCGGGGCCCGGGGAGACCCAGTACTTC. Translated, this is CASSPPGPGETQYF.